This TCR beta chain was captured in a study of vaccination effects on CD4 cells after COVID-19. Whole-study context: Two recovered convalescent patients were sampled 16 days and one week pre-vaccination.

Only one count was recorded for this clone. Its target is unknown. There are 13 residues in the CDR3. CDR1 and CDR2 (germline): MNHEY, SVGEGT. Deletions cut 4 bases from V and 5 bases from J, with 9 bases between. Before any sequencing was done, the ViraFEST assay used viral peptide pools to expand antigen-specific CD4+ T cells. Following an approximately ten-day culture, CD4+ T cells were purified. According to PCR results, the person was infected with SARS-CoV-2 between March and December 2020. TCRdb keeps only in-frame clones here, not all; method: immunoSEQ multiplex PCR. Among 40,000 or so clones listed, around 72% were seen once.

This clonotype was sampled from a human donor who had a prior SARS-CoV-2 infection. The sample consisted of CD4+ T cells from PBMCs cultured with a peptide pool, taken before COVID-19 vaccination. This chain joins TRBV6-2 or TRBV6-3 and TRBJ2-1, with D possibly TRBD2 on 5 matching bases. CDR3 in DNA: TGTGCCAGCAGTTCAGACGGGGACAATGAGCAGTTCTTC. It codes for CASSSDGDNEQFF.